The sequence of this T cell receptor (beta chain) was determined in a study of blood T cell repertoires in COVID-19. Study at large: The origin of the acute and convalescent COVID-19 samples was the United States, Italy and Spain. Sources were T cells, B-cell-depleted T cells, or PBMCs; the material itself was cDNA or gDNA.

Generated by immunoSEQ multiplex PCR, the TCRdb table keeps only in-frame clones and is missing some. The sample consists of 60,000 to 85,000 clones, roughly nine tenths of them appearing once. As to this clone: This sample also contains other DNA sequences that code for the same CDR3.

The specimen was peripheral blood. This TCR derives from a man aged 50-60 years with acute or convalescent COVID-19.

CDR3 bases: TGTGCCAGCAGTTTAGGACTTAGCAATCAGCCCCAGCATTTT. As protein: CASSLGLSNQPQHF. The J gene is TRBJ1-5, the V gene TRBV27; the D is unclear. The CDR3 extends over 14 amino acids. V lost 2 bases and J lost 0, with 5 bases in between. Per germline, CDR1 MNHEY and CDR2 SMNVEV (reference sequence).